This T cell receptor beta chain was recovered during a study of technical replicates of blood from a handful of donors. The protocol was immunoSEQ multiplex PCR, while the TCRdb copy is restricted to in-frame clones and leaves out a portion. The repertoire holds 68,000 or so clones, with 85% to 95% as singletons. V lost 5 bases to trimming and J lost 5 bases, with 9 bases between them. Germline values: CDR1 DFQATT, CDR2 SNEGSKA (reference sequence). The CDR3 length is 11 residues. The gene calls are TRBV20-1 and TRBJ2-5, with D unclear. Sequencing was carried out using T cells isolated from PBMCs. The clonotype comes from a human donor in good health. CDR3 residues: CSAHIQETQYF. DNA of the CDR3: TGCAGTGCTCACATTCAGGAGACCCAGTACTTC.